Detailed here is one TCR beta chain. Its target is not known. The CDR3 runs 15 residues. V trimming: 5 bases; J trimming: 2 bases; junction bases outside the gene matches: 7. Looked up from germline, CDR1 is SGHTA and CDR2 is FQGNSA. The entry originates in a study of CD4 T cells in relation to SARS-CoV-2 and coronaviruses. The overall study: TCR beta CDR3s were sequenced after roughly 10-day antigen culture of PBMCs. The negative reference was HIV-1 Nef peptide pool or peptide-free culture. The restricting HLA molecule for shared crossreactive spike epitopes was mapped.

Generated by immunoSEQ multiplex PCR, the TCRdb table keeps only in-frame clones and is missing some. Of about 30,000 clones listed, more than 75% are singletons. CD4+ T cells from unexposed donors were obtained before the COVID-19 pandemic (2011-2018). CD4+ T cells were isolated from the cells after less than 13 days of culture. This clonotype originated in a human donor in good health. The chain carries TRBV7-2 and TRBJ2-3, with TRBD2 matching over 7 bases. The specimen was CD4+ T cells from PBMCs, cultured in vitro. The CDR3 coding sequence is TGTGCCAGCAGCCCTCTGGGGGGGTTCACAGATACGCAGTATTTT. As protein: CASSPLGGFTDTQYF.